This T cell receptor (beta chain) was retrieved from a study of cytomegalovirus exposure and HLA in healthy donors (TCRdb year 2017). Study-level background: In an earlier analysis of about 560 of the donors, under 300 Gb of sequence data and 117 million unique TCR beta sequences from about 179 million T cells were reported. An early release covering about 600 HLA-typed donors comprised 250 to 350 gigabases of sequencing data and 65 million to 100 million unique TCR sequences. Of the roughly 390 genotyped donors, 65% to 90% fell in the genetic ancestry cluster associated with self-reported Caucasian donors. The study was designed to test whether signatures of past pathogen exposure could be identified by cataloging public T cell receptors. The study used immunosequencing to profile the T cell repertoires of 600 to 850 subjects and linked those repertoires to cytomegalovirus serostatus. Along with the roughly 610-subject first cohort, a separate validation cohort of roughly 110 different subjects was used. To predict cytomegalovirus infection status, the study brought together high-throughput TCR immunosequencing, statistical association of individual TCRs with disease status, and machine learning. A later analysis re-examined previously published TCR beta repertoires from 610 or so donors and added high-resolution HLA genotyping to investigate patterns of TCR occurrence. Rather than using new phenotypic data, the later analysis identified candidate immune exposures from TCR beta sequences and from how often those sequences occurred across donors. To decide whether each TCR beta V gene segment behaved as functional or pseudogenic, an earlier analysis of approximately 620 of the donors relied on high-throughput TCR beta sequencing. Donor age, sex, ethnicity and CMV serostatus were compiled alongside the repertoire data. A later genetic analysis took genome-wide SNP genotypes for about 55% of the roughly 670 donors and used that subset as a discovery cohort. All discovery cohort repertoires had been generated on a single sequencing platform. HLA typing included class I and class II loci at four-digit resolution. The number of typed donors differed by locus: about 620-630 for A, B, C, DRB1 and DQB1; some 540 for DQA1; fewer than 610 for DPA1; and some 450 for DPB1. A handful of DR-DQ haplotypes were handled as single units for association and clustering because linkage in the cohort was strong. Among under 450 genotyped donors of the cohort, an average of around 240,000 unique TCR beta nucleotide sequences were sequenced per donor, 15% to 20% of them non-productive.

In total, 500 to 700 healthy bone marrow donors made up the cohort. At the time of sampling, every cohort member was nominally healthy, though immune exposures that went unrecorded were likely present. The donor was CMV seronegative and was included in the group of 352 seronegative cohort members. A peripheral blood sample was collected from each donor, and TCR beta sequencing was performed on peripheral blood mononuclear cells. The Qiagen DNeasy Blood Extraction Kit was used to extract genomic DNA from the blood cell samples. Paper-wide results and their limitations: Because some donors lacked HLA typing at each locus, the association tests relied only on the typed subset. Most TCR sequences were observed very rarely across donors, whereas some public TCRs were present in many individuals. V-gene and J-gene trimming of TCR beta chains was associated with a missense DCLRE1C variant in a later genetic analysis, and the association was replicated in an independent cohort. The cohort was sequenced for TCR beta chains only, and without alpha or paired-chain data the features that could be detected were limited. Assigning TCR associations to individual alleles was difficult when HLA alleles, especially DR and DQ, strongly co-occurred. Because counts were too low, fewer than 20 rarely observed V segments, including chromosome 9 orphons, were excluded from the earlier analysis of around 590 of the donors. It was suggested by the authors that the approach could potentially be generalized to other disease states and immunological phenotypes. In a later analysis, most CMV-associated TCR beta chains were found to appear HLA-restricted, with HLA associations seemingly driven largely by CMV exposure. The study listed 150 to 200 TCR beta chains as associated with cytomegalovirus. Linkage disequilibrium might explain the correlated functional status among segregating V segments, but an unknown experimental factor could not be excluded. Compared with the roughly 710-donor mean, donors in an Asian-associated ancestry cluster had fewer N-insertions in productive TCRs, according to a later genetic analysis. The 87-base-pair reads could not distinguish some IMGT-functional V segments, including TRBV6-2 and TRBV6-3, so those segments were excluded. The classifier was reported to diagnose cytomegalovirus status with high specificity and sensitivity in both the original and validation cohorts. In vitro tests confirmed that a few of the cytomegalovirus-associated TCR beta chains recognize cytomegalovirus antigens. A further reported finding was that TCR beta sequences accurately predicted the HLA-A and HLA-B alleles for most subjects in the first cohort. In a later analysis, HLA-associated TCR beta chains showed more clonal expansion and lower generation probabilities than non-associated chains that were equally common. At a false discovery rate of 0.05, a later analysis linked 16,951 TCR beta sequences to specific HLA alleles. Presence/absence analyses assumed roughly uniform sequencing depth across donors, an assumption that may not hold. In an earlier analysis of about 540 of the donors, most TCR beta V segments were observed in productive rearrangements about 87% or about 30% of the time, broadly matching IMGT annotations. In a later analysis, the rate of TCR association differed among HLA loci, with DRB1 alleles having the most associated TCRs and HLA-C alleles having the fewest. CMV serostatus was the only immune exposure information available for the cohort. The sequencing pipeline was judged likely to have produced a cluster of highly shared sequence variants as a technical artifact. In a later analysis, several top co-occurrence clusters were reported to appear linked to parvovirus B19, influenza, CMV and Epstein-Barr virus.

Turning to this clone: It lacks a known antigen.

From a lookup of the germline V gene (reference sequence), CDR1 and CDR2 are LNHNV and YYDKDF. Inclusive of the bounding cysteine and phenylalanine, the CDR3 is 12 residues long. Only the CDR3 region is kept as DNA, spanning 36 bases read in frame from base 1. Trimming removed 1 base from V and 7 bases from J, leaving 8 bases between the germline ends. The library came from the immunoSEQ multiplex PCR assay. For the multiplex PCR, a mixture combining 60 forward primers for TCR Vbeta segments and 13 reverse primers for TCR Jbeta segments was used. Amplification of the CDR3 region of rearranged TCR beta genes was performed with a multiplex PCR assay on genomic DNA. Amplified TCR beta libraries were sequenced as 87-base-pair reads on the Illumina HiSeq System. In the source study's methods: A later analysis tallied about 77 million unique TCR beta chains across the approximately 670 repertoires, and some 10 million of those chains were shared by two or more donors. Raw reads were error-corrected and collapsed into unique sequences with a nearest-neighbor algorithm that merged closely related sequences to remove PCR and sequencing errors. V, D and J gene segments were assigned by aligning CDR3 sequences to IMGT reference sequences. For a sequence to be retained, a match of at least six nucleotides was required to both a V gene segment and a J gene segment. Rearrangements were classified as productive when the CDR3 lacked stop codons and remained in frame with V and J, and all other rearrangements were classified as non-productive. CDR3 was defined according to IMGT convention as the region running from the second conserved V-encoded cysteine to the conserved J-encoded phenylalanine. Sequences without an unambiguous match to a single V gene segment were excluded from the earlier analysis of almost 600 of the donors. An earlier analysis of about 600 of the donors called V segments functional above 56.7% productive rearrangements and segregating when the between-donor standard deviation exceeded 5%. A statistical classification framework was built for diagnosing cytomegalovirus status from the catalog of TCR beta chain sequences. A later analysis assigned V and J genes by comparing TCR nucleotide sequences with IMGT/GENE-DB human TR gene sequences. Using the TCRdist pipeline, a later analysis assigned CDR3 sequences along with most-parsimonious VDJ recombination scenarios. A later analysis defined each TCR beta chain by its CDR3 amino acid sequence plus V-gene family, and excluded reads lacking a unique V-gene family. A later analysis removed 450 to 600 highly shared, low-generation-probability nucleotide sequences to deal with suspected cross-contamination and a sequencing artifact. In a later analysis, a clonal expansion index for each public chain was calculated from normalized within-repertoire ranks of inferred template counts. A later analysis computed generation probabilities with a VDJ recombination model fitted to out-of-frame rearrangements, and checked the results against IGoR. In a later analysis, hypergeometric tests were used to score TCR-TCR, TCR-HLA and TCR-CMV co-occurrence, with a repertoire-size bias correction applied to TCR pairs. A later analysis estimated false discovery rates by permuting HLA or CMV assignments 20 times. In a later analysis, co-occurring TCRs were grouped using DBSCAN, with TCRdist sequence similarity added in when clustering inside HLA-allele-positive subsets. For co-occurrence clustering, repertoires with fewer than 30,000 or more than 120,000 public chains were excluded, along with 5 or 6 repertoires with anomalous nucleotide sharing. In TCRdb, the immuneACCESS table is reduced to in-frame sequences with V and J assigned. These tables do not hold every clone; where another copy was compared, an unresolved V gene accounts for under half, and the others remain unexplained. V, J and clone size were drawn from that table, and D and trimming were deduced from the DNA. The table for this sample shows 150,000 to 200,000 clones. The ten largest make up over 1% of the sample.

The chain links TRBV15 with TRBJ2-7; possibly the D gene is TRBD1, per 5 matching bases. The receptor's source is an older woman in good health and CMV-seronegative. The specimen sequenced was PBMCs. The bases are TGTGCCACCAGCAGAGCAGGGAATGAGCAGTACTTC. This yields the protein CATSRAGNEQYF.